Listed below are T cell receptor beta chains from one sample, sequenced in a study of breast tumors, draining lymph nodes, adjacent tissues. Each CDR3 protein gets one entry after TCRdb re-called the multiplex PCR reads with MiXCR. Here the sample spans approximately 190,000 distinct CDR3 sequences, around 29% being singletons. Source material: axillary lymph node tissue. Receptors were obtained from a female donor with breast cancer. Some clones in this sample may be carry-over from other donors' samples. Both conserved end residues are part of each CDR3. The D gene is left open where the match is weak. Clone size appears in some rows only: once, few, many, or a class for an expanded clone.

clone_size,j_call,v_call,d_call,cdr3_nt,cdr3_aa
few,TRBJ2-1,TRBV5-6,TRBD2,TGTGCCAGCAGCTTGGGACTAGCGGGAGGCATTAAAAACAATGAGCAGTTCTTC,CASSLGLAGGIKNNEQFF
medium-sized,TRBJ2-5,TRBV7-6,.,TGTGCCAGCAGCTCTCTTTACAAGACCCAGTACTTC,CASSSLYKTQYF
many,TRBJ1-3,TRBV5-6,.,TGTGCCAGCAGCCCCGAGGCAGGCCGCCTGAGCACCATATATTTT,CASSPEAGRLSTIYF
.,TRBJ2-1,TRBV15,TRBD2,TGTGCCACCAGCAGAGAGGGTCTCGGGGGGGCAGTCAATGAGCAGTTCTTC,CATSREGLGGAVNEQFF
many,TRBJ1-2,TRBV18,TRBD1,TGTGCCAGCTCACCCTTGACAGGGGTGGATGGCTACACCTTC,CASSPLTGVDGYTF
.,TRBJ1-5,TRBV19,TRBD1,TGTGCCAGTAGTAGAGCCAGGGGGTCTGATCAGCCCCAGCATTTT,CASSRARGSDQPQHF
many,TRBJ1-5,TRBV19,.,TGTGCCAGTAGGTTGGGCTCTTCGGCCAATCAGCCCCAGCATTTT,CASRLGSSANQPQHF
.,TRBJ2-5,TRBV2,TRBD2,TGTGCCAGCAGTGTAACCATAGCGGGGGGCAGAAAGACCCAGTACTTC,CASSVTIAGGRKTQYF
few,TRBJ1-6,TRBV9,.,TGTGCCCAGGACAGCCAGAGCTCCTATAATTCACCCCTCCACTTT,CAQDSQSSYNSPLHF
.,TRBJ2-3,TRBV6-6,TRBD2,TGTGCCAGCAACAAGGGCGGGAGGGGGACAGATACGCAGTATTTT,CASNKGGRGTDTQYF
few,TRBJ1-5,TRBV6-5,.,TGTGCCAGCACCCAGGGAGGGGGACAGCCCCAGCATTTT,CASTQGGGQPQHF
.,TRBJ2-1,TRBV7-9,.,TGTGCCAGCACCATTGGACTAAACAATGAGCAGTTCTTC,CASTIGLNNEQFF
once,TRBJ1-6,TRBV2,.,TGTGCCAGCAGTGCTAGGAGATCTAATTCACCCCTCCACTTT,CASSARRSNSPLHF
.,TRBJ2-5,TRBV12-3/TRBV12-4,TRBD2,TGTGCCAGCAGTTCGGGACTAGCGGGGGACAACCAAGAGACCCAGTACTTC,CASSSGLAGDNQETQYF
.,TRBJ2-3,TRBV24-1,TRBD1,TGTGCCACCAGTGATACCGGGACAGGGGGCACAGATACGCAGTATTTT,CATSDTGTGGTDTQYF
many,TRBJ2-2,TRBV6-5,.,TGTGCCAGCAGCTTCGCGGCCGGGGAGCTGTTTTTT,CASSFAAGELFF
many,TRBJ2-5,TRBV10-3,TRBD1,TGTGCCATCAGCGGGACAGGGGGTGGGCAAGAGACCCAGTACTTC,CAISGTGGGQETQYF
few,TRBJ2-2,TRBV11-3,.,TGTGCCAGCAGCCCACTACCGGGACCGGGGGCAGGTACCGGGGAGCTGTTTTTT,CASSPLPGPGAGTGELFF
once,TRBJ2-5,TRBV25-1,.,TGTGCCAGCAGTGCCCGGGAGAGCCAAGAGACCCAGTACTTC,CASSARESQETQYF
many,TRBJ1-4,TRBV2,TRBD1,TGTGCCAGCAAGGAGGACAGGGCCAATGAAAAACTGTTTTTT,CASKEDRANEKLFF
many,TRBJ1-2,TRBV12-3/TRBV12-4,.,TGTGCCAGCAGTCCCTCCGGAGGGGCAAACTATGGCTACACCTTC,CASSPSGGANYGYTF
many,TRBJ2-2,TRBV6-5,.,TGTGCCAGCAGACGGACAGCCACCGGGGAGCTGTTTTTT,CASRRTATGELFF
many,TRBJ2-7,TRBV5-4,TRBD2,TGTGCCAGCAGCGTCGGGACTAGCAGTTACGAGCAGTACTTC,CASSVGTSSYEQYF
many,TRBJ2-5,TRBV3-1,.,TGTGCCAGCAGCCTCCGGGGAAACCAAGAGACCCAGTACTTC,CASSLRGNQETQYF
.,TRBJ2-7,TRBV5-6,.,TGTGCCAGCAGCCAATCCGCAGGGGCCTACGAGCAGTACTTC,CASSQSAGAYEQYF
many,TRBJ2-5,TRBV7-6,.,TGTGCCAGCAGCCCACTGGACTCATGGTACCAAGAGACCCAGTACTTC,CASSPLDSWYQETQYF
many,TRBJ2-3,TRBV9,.,TGTGCCAGCACAAAGCGAACGACAGATACGCAGTATTTT,CASTKRTTDTQYF
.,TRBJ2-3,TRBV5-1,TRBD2,TGCGCCAGCAGCCGGGGACCGGGGGGGGGCACAGATACGCAGTATTTT,CASSRGPGGGTDTQYF
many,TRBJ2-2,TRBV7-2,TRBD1,TGTGCCAGCAGCTTCTCCGGACAGGGGGGCACCGGGGAGCTGTTTTTT,CASSFSGQGGTGELFF
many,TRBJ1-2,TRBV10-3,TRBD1,TGTGCCATCAGACCCCAGACAGGGGGCATGGGTGGCTACACCTTC,CAIRPQTGGMGGYTF
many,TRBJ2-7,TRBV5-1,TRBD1,TGCGCCAGCAGCCCCGCCGGACAGGGTTCCTACGAGCAGTACTTC,CASSPAGQGSYEQYF
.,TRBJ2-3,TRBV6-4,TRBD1,TGTGCCAGCAGAGTCGGGACAGGCGATACGCAGTATTTT,CASRVGTGDTQYF
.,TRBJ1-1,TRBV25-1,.,TGTGCCAGCAAGGGAAGCCTGAACACTGAAGCTTTCTTT,CASKGSLNTEAFF
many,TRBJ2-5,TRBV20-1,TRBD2,TGCAGTGCTATGGGACTAGCGAGGGAGACCCAGTACTTC,CSAMGLARETQYF
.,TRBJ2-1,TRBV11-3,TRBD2,TGTGCCAGCAGCAGGACTAGCGGGGGATCCTCCTCCTACAATGAGCAGTTCTTC,CASSRTSGGSSSYNEQFF
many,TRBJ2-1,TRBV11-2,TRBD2,TGTGCCAGCAGCTTACGACTAGCGGGGATATACAATGAGCAGTTCTTC,CASSLRLAGIYNEQFF
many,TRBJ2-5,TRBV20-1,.,TGCAGTGCTAGAGATCAAGGGGTTGGAGAGACCCAGTACTTC,CSARDQGVGETQYF
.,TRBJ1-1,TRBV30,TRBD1,TGTGCCTGGAGTAGACAGGGGGGCATGAACACTGAAGCTTTCTTT,CAWSRQGGMNTEAFF
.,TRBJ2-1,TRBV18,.,TGTGCCAGCTCACCACCGACTGAGTCCTACAATGAGCAGTTCTTC,CASSPPTESYNEQFF
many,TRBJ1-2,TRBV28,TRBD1,TGTGCCAGCAGTTTATGGGCCGAGAGCAGGGGGTTTGGCTACACCTTC,CASSLWAESRGFGYTF
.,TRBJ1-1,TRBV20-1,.,TGCAGTGCTAGAGATAGGAGGACCCCTAGAACTGAAGCTTTCTTT,CSARDRRTPRTEAFF
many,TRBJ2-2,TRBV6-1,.,TGTGCCAGCAGTGATGTCAACACCGGGGAGCTGTTTTTT,CASSDVNTGELFF
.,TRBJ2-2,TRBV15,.,TGTGCCACGGGACGGCCGAACACCGGGAAGCTGTTTTTT,CATGRPNTGKLFF
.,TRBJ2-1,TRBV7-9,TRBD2,TGTGCCAGCAGCTTAGAAAGCGGGAGTGGCTACAATGAGCAGTTCTTC,CASSLESGSGYNEQFF
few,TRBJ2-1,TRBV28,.,TGTGCCAGCTATGGGGACAATGGGCAGTTCTTC,CASYGDNGQFF
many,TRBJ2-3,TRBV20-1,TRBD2,TGCAGTGCTAGAGGGACTAGCGGCACAGATACGCAGTATTTT,CSARGTSGTDTQYF
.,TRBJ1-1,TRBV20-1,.,TGCAGTGCCCCGAGGGGGGGGAACACTGCAGCTTTCTTT,CSAPRGGNTAAFF
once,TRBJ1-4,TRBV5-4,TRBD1,TGTGCCAGCAGCCGTAGGGGGCCTGGAAAACTGTTTTTT,CASSRRGPGKLFF
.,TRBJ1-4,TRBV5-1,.,TGCGCCAGCAGCCGAACACAGGGAGAAAACCTGTTTTTT,CASSRTQGENLFF
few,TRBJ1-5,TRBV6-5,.,TGTGCCAGCAGTTTAAAGACAGGCGGCAATCAGCCCCAGCATTTT,CASSLKTGGNQPQHF
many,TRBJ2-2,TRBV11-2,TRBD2,TGTGCCAGCAGCTTAGCGGGGACTAGGGTTACCCGGGAGCTGTTTTTT,CASSLAGTRVTRELFF
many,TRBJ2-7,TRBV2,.,TGTGCCAGCAGTGAAGGGCTCAGATCCTACGAGCAGTACTTC,CASSEGLRSYEQYF
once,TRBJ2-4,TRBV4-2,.,TGTGCCAGCAGCCGTAAGGCGGCAGGGAACGCGCTTCAGTACTTC,CASSRKAAGNALQYF
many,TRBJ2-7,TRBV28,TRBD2,TGTGCCAGCAGTATTAGCGGGAGACTATACGAGCAGTACTTC,CASSISGRLYEQYF
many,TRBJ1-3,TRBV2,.,TGTGCCAGCAGTTTAGACAGTTACTCTGGAAACACCATATATTTT,CASSLDSYSGNTIYF